These 9 T cell receptor beta chains were all obtained from the same sample, sequenced in a study of PD-1 blockade in classical Hodgkin lymphoma (dated by TCRdb to about 2020). The library was made by the immunoSEQ multiplex PCR assay. In its TCRdb copy, this immuneACCESS table keeps in-frame sequences only and misses some clones. Where compared with another copy, unresolved V genes explain less than half of these, and the others have no known cause. In all, the sample holds around 6,500 clones, and almost 80% of those were seen once. The biggest ten clones account for about 3.8% of the sample. The time point label of this sample denotes: cycle 1 day 1 (C1D1), immediately before nivolumab initiation. Every trial patient had relapsed following autologous stem cell transplantation, and prior brentuximab vedotin exposure was what differed among cohorts A, B and C. Using a Miltenyi CD4+ T cell isolation kit, CD4+ T cells were purified from thawed PBMCs through magnetic negative selection.

Here the sequenced sample was CD4+ T cells from blood, taken at baseline. All receptors come from a human donor with classical Hodgkin lymphoma.

CDR3 sequence: CARSLARGGMTKNIQYF. The DNA of the CDR3 is TGTGCCAGAAGCTTAGCCCGAGGGGGGATGACCAAAAACATTCAGTACTTC. The chain links TRBV7-5 to TRBJ2-4. TRBV7-5 is annotated as a pseudogene. The CDR3 is 17 amino acids.

This chain joins TRBV5-4 and TRBJ2-3; D perhaps matches TRBD1 (6 bases). The V end was cut by 3 bases, the J end by 4 bases, with 18 bases between. Per germline, CDR1 SGHNT and CDR2 YYREEE (reference sequence). The CDR3 has 16 amino acids. The CDR3 region is CASSSMGAGAADTQYF. CDR3 in DNA: TGTGCCAGCAGCTCGATGGGGGCCGGCGCTGCAGATACGCAGTATTTT.

This clone was seen only once. CDR3 sequence: CARIRGAYEQYV. CDR3 sequence (DNA): TGTGCCAGGATACGGGGGGCCTACGAGCAGTACGTC. This sequence joins TRBV27 and TRBJ2-7; 7 bases fit TRBD2. Germline trimming cut 9 bases from V and 2 bases from J; bases unmatched to any gene: 4. Looked up from germline, CDR1 is MNHEY and CDR2 is SMNVEV (reference sequence). There are 12 residues in the CDR3.

The chain couples TRBV5-5 to TRBJ2-3; perhaps TRBD2 as D (5 bases). The CDR3 is 15 residues long. Germline V lookup: CDR1 SGHKS, CDR2 YYEKEE (reference sequence). The V end lost 2 bases, the J end lost 7 bases, and 17 bases lay between the germline ends. CDR3 nucleotides: TGTGCCAGCAGCTTTGAGGAGAGGCCCGGGAATACGCAGTATTTT. This gives the protein CASSFEERPGNTQYF.

V is TRBV5-1 and J is TRBJ2-2; 10 bases map to TRBD1. The CDR3 has 16 amino acids. In germline, CDR1 is SGHRS, CDR2 YFSETQ. Trimming at V came to 5 bases and at J to 6 bases, leaving 10 bases not matched to a gene. The chain's CDR3 is CASSRGQGYYAGELFF. The CDR3 region has the DNA TGCGCCAGCAGTAGGGGACAGGGGTATTATGCCGGGGAGCTGTTTTTT.

The gene calls are TRBV27 and TRBJ2-7; tentative D call: TRBD1 (5 bases). This CDR3 is 14 amino acids long. With 1 base removed from V and 5 bases from J, the gap between germline ends came to 12 bases. From germline, CDR1 is MNHEY and CDR2 SMNVEV (reference sequence). The CDR3 coding sequence is TGTGCCAGCAGTTTATTCCCAGGGAACAACGAGCAGTACTTC. The encoded protein is CASSLFPGNNEQYF.

The V call is TRBV28, the J call TRBJ2-2, with 7 bases lining up with TRBD1. Germline-derived CDR1 and CDR2 are MDHEN and SYDVKM. The length of the CDR3 is 13 residues. Trimming cost V 5 bases and J 7 bases; bases outside gene matches: 4. CDR3 loop: CASSLDRVGELFF. Here the CDR3 DNA reads TGTGCCAGCAGTCTAGACAGGGTCGGGGAGCTGTTTTTT.

V gene TRBV13 combines with J gene TRBJ2-3, with D uncertain. Trimming took 1 base from V and 3 from J, leaving 8 bases between them. CDR1 is PRHDT, CDR2 FYEKMQ, per germline (reference sequence). The CDR3 is 14 residues long. The CDR3 loop is CASSLVTQTDTQYF. For the CDR3, the DNA is TGTGCCAGCAGCTTAGTGACCCAGACAGATACGCAGTATTTT.

V gene TRBV7-8 combines with J gene TRBJ2-7; D is undetermined. V was trimmed by 4 bases and J by 9 bases, leaving 16 bases between them. The CDR3 length is 13 residues. The germline V gene has CDR1 SGHVS and CDR2 FQNEAQ. CDR3: CASSSSQSSVQYV. For the CDR3, the DNA is TGTGCCAGCAGCTCCAGCCAGTCTTCGGTGCAGTACGTC.